The 23 T cell receptor beta chains listed next were all sequenced from one sample in a study of patients and donors after allogeneic stem cell transplantation. TCRdb re-called the RT-PCR reads with MiXCR, one entry per CDR3 protein. The profile shows under 200,000 distinct CDR3 sequences, approximately 31% of them singletons. The sequencing input was blood, either unsorted or a sorted T cell fraction (not recorded which). The receptors here all came from a human donor who was either an allogeneic HSCT recipient or a stem cell or donor lymphocyte infusion donor (not recorded which). It is not recorded whose cells these are; they may come from a transplant donor.

This clonotype has a count of ten or more. V is TRBV20-1 and J is TRBJ1-3; D gene uncertain. Deletions cut 6 bases from V and 0 bases from J, with 12 bases between. From germline, CDR1 is DFQATT and CDR2 SNEGSKA (reference sequence). The CDR3 loop spans 14 amino acids. The CDR3 DNA is TGCAGTGCCATTGGACGGAACTCTGGAAACACCATATATTTT. Translation: CSAIGRNSGNTIYF.

The chain has TRBV5-6 and TRBJ2-1; the D gene is possibly TRBD2 (5 bases). This CDR3 spans 12 amino acids. V lost 2 bases to trimming and J lost 12 bases, with 12 bases between them. The germline V gene encodes CDR1 SGHDT and CDR2 YYEEEE. The CDR3 DNA is TGTGCCAGCAGCTTCCCCATCGAGGGGCAGTTCTTC. Translated, it gives CASSFPIEGQFF.

The genes are TRBV28 and TRBJ1-2; 10 positions agree with TRBD1. From germline, CDR1 is MDHEN and CDR2 SYDVKM. CDR3 length equals 15 residues. V lost 3 bases to trimming and J lost 4 bases; unmatched junction nucleotides: 5. The CDR3 reads CASSFGDRGGYGYTF. The CDR3 region has the DNA TGTGCCAGCAGTTTTGGGGACAGGGGTGGCTATGGCTACACCTTC.

The chain combines TRBV24-1 with TRBJ2-1; D is undetermined. Per the germline V gene, CDR1 is KGHDR and CDR2 is SFDVKD. The CDR3 consists of 14 residues. V was shortened by 4 bases and J by 7 bases, with 13 bases between the two germline ends. CDR3 bases: TGTGCCACCAGTGACTACACCCGCGGTAATGAGCAGTTCTTC. This sequence encodes CATSDYTRGNEQFF.

This clonotype was counted between two and nine times. The chain uses TRBV18 and TRBJ2-1, with no clear D. With 1 base removed from V and 8 bases from J, the gap between germline ends came to 3 bases. Germline values: CDR1 KGHSH, CDR2 LQKENI. The length of the CDR3 is 11 residues. The CDR3 is CASSPRDEQFF. DNA of the CDR3: TGTGCCAGCTCACCACGGGATGAGCAGTTCTTC. The full variable domain, its missing parts supplied by reference TRBV18 and TRBJ2-1, is NAGVMQNPRHLVRRRGQEARLRCSPMKGHSHVYWYRQLPEEGLKFMVYLQKENIIDESGMPKERFSAEFPKEGPSILRIQQVVRGDSAAYFCASSPRDEQFFGPGTRLTVL.

V is TRBV20-1 and J is TRBJ2-7; TRBD2 matches at 13 bases. CDR3 length: 15 residues. In germline, CDR1 is DFQATT, CDR2 SNEGSKA (reference sequence). Trimming at V came to 7 bases and at J to 2 bases, leaving 8 bases not matched to a gene. The CDR3 coding sequence is TGCAGTGTGATAGGGACTAGCGGGGAACCCTACGAGCAGTACTTC. Translating it yields CSVIGTSGEPYEQYF.

This clonotype was picked up many times. The V and J genes are TRBV12-3 or TRBV12-4 and TRBJ1-2; D gene unclear. The CDR3 is 13 residues long. Trimming shortened V by 2 bases and J by 7 bases, and 11 bases separated the two germline ends. In nucleotides, the CDR3 is TGTGCCAGCAGTTTAACCAGTCCCTCTGGCTACACCTTC. This gives the protein CASSLTSPSGYTF.

The chain joins TRBV6-5 to TRBJ2-2; the D gene is possibly TRBD2 (5 bases). In germline, CDR1 is MNHEY, CDR2 SVGAGI. Trimming took 2 bases from V and 5 from J, leaving 9 bases between them. There are 14 residues in the CDR3. CDR3 nucleotides: TGTGCCAGCAGTTACCCTTCGGGGACCGGGGAGCTGTTTTTT. Its translation is CASSYPSGTGELFF.

The rearrangement uses TRBV20-1 and TRBJ2-1; 7 bases line up with TRBD1. There are 14 residues in the CDR3. Germline V gene lookup returns CDR1 DFQATT and CDR2 SNEGSKA (reference sequence). J lost 3 bases, V lost 3 bases, and 5 bases had no gene match. The CDR3 reads CSARGQTHYNEQFF. CDR3 DNA: TGCAGTGCTAGGGGACAGACGCACTACAATGAGCAGTTCTTC.

This rearrangement joins TRBV10-1 to TRBJ2-1, with D tentatively TRBD1 (6 bases). Trimming left V 6 bases short and J 6 bases short, with 9 bases between. The CDR3 sequence is 12 residues long. In germline, CDR1 is WNHNN, CDR2 SYGVQD (reference sequence). The CDR3 DNA sequence: TGCGCCAGCAGCAGGGGAATCAATGAGCAGTTCTTC. Amino acid sequence: CASSRGINEQFF.

This clonotype was counted ten times or more. This chain links TRBV4-3 with TRBJ1-3, with 7 bases matching TRBD1. V lost 4 bases, J lost 0 bases, and 3 bases stayed unmatched. The germline CDR1 and CDR2 sequences are LGHNA and YSLEER. The CDR3 runs to 15 residues. CDR3 coding DNA: TGCGCCAGCAGCCCAGGGGGATCCTCTGGAAACACCATATATTTT. Translating it yields CASSPGGSSGNTIYF.

This rearrangement joins TRBV29-1 to TRBJ2-3, with D perhaps matching TRBD2 (6 bases). The CDR3 spans 13 residues. Trimming removed 8 bases from V and 3 bases from J, with 15 bases in between. Germline V CDR1 and CDR2: SQVTM, ANQGSEA. CDR3: CSILPAGTDTQYF. The CDR3 region has the DNA TGCAGCATCTTGCCGGCGGGAACAGATACGCAGTATTTT.

The chain joins TRBV7-9 to TRBJ2-5; maybe TRBD1 (6 bases). CDR1 is SEHNR, CDR2 FQNEAQ, per germline (reference sequence). V lost 1 base and J 3 bases, leaving 12 bases between the germline ends. The CDR3 is 15 amino acids. Here the CDR3 DNA reads TGTGCCAGCAGCTTAGTCGGGACAACCGAAGAGACCCAGTACTTC. Residues: CASSLVGTTEETQYF.

This clonotype turned up a few times. This rearrangement joins TRBV9 to TRBJ2-5; D is possibly TRBD2 (6 bases). Between the trimmed V and J ends, which lost 0 bases and 1 base, there was a span of 7 bases. Germline CDR1 reads SGDLS; CDR2 reads YYNGEE. The CDR3 is made up of 14 amino acids. CDR3 in DNA: TGTGCCAGCAGCGTAGGGGACTTCCAAGAGACCCAGTACTTC. Its protein product is CASSVGDFQETQYF.

This sequence joins TRBV14 and TRBJ2-1; the match to TRBD2 covers 8 bases. Germline values: CDR1 SGHDN, CDR2 FVKESK. V dropped 3 bases and J dropped 4; count of bases not matched to a gene: 2. The CDR3 contains 14 residues. CDR3 in DNA: TGTGCCAGCAGCCATTTAGCGGGATACAATGAGCAGTTCTTC. Its translation is CASSHLAGYNEQFF.

V and J are TRBV28 and TRBJ2-1, with D unclear. Per the germline V gene, CDR1 is MDHEN and CDR2 is SYDVKM. V lost 1 base and J lost 6, with 13 bases in between. The CDR3 covers 15 residues. CDR3 DNA: TGTGCCAGCAGTTTATTAAGGACCTTGGGCAATGAGCAGTTCTTC. The encoded protein is CASSLLRTLGNEQFF.

This clonotype was counted only a few times. The chain recombines TRBV21-1 with TRBJ1-1; the table's D call, TRBD1, has no DNA check behind it. TRBV21-1 is given as a pseudogene. The CDR3 consists of 17 residues. The CDR3 is CASSKEIPIDRVCVAFF. The DNA for the CDR3 is TGTGCCAGCAGCAAAGAGATTCCAATAGACAGGGTGTGCGTAGCTTTCTTT.

In its sample, this clonotype was seen a few times. The chain uses TRBV15 and TRBJ1-6, with D possibly being TRBD1 (6 bases). V was pared by 4 bases and J by 7 bases, with 17 bases between. The CDR3 consists of 16 residues. Per germline, CDR1 LNHNV and CDR2 YYDKDF (reference sequence). The CDR3 nucleotides are TGTGCCACCAGCATATTAGGGGGTGCCTTGAATTCACCCCTCCACTTT. Its translation: CATSILGGALNSPLHF. Looking up the rest from reference TRBV15 and TRBJ1-6 gives the full variable domain: DAMVIQNPRYQVTQFGKPVTLSCSQTLNHNVMYWYQQKSSQAPKLLFHYYDKDFNNEADTPDNFQSRRPNTSFCFLDIRSPGLGDTAMYLCATSILGGALNSPLHFGNGTRLTVT.

The CDR3 loop is CSASRNIQYF. As DNA, the CDR3 is TGCAGTGCTAGTCGGAACATTCAGTACTTC. The chain carries TRBV20-1 and TRBJ2-4; D not certain. Trimming pared 3 bases from V and 7 bases from J, leaving 4 bases between. Germline CDR1 is DFQATT and CDR2 is SNEGSKA (reference sequence). The CDR3 consists of 10 residues.

The table lists this clonotype with a few counts. The gene calls are TRBV6-2 or TRBV6-3 and TRBJ1-2; 8 bases fit TRBD1. This CDR3 has 14 amino acids. Per the germline V gene, CDR1 is MNHEY and CDR2 is SVGEGT. J was trimmed by 4 bases and V by 6 bases; bases with no gene match: 7. In DNA form, the CDR3 reads TGTGCCAGCAGGAGGACAGGGCCGGGCTATGGCTACACCTTC. Amino acids: CASRRTGPGYGYTF.

Only a few counts were recorded for this clonotype. The chain couples TRBV29-1 to TRBJ2-1; the match to TRBD1 covers 9 bases. Germline CDR1 reads SQVTM; CDR2 reads ANQGSEA. V was pared by 2 bases and J by 7 bases, with 9 bases of the junction left unmatched. The CDR3 covers 15 residues. The DNA of the CDR3 is TGCAGCGTTGAATTGAGGGACAGGGAGGCAAATGAGCAGTTCTTC. This gives the protein CSVELRDREANEQFF.

This rearrangement joins TRBV7-9 to TRBJ2-5; weak D call: TRBD2 (5 bases). Trimming shortened V by 0 bases and J by 2 bases, and 10 bases separated the two germline ends. The germline gives CDR1 SEHNR, CDR2 FQNEAQ (reference sequence). The CDR3 spans 15 residues. CDR3 region: CASSLARGSQETQYF. The CDR3 DNA is TGTGCCAGCAGCTTAGCCCGGGGAAGTCAAGAGACCCAGTACTTC.

This clonotype has a handful of counts. V gene TRBV28 combines with J gene TRBJ1-4; no clear D. Per the germline V gene, CDR1 is MDHEN and CDR2 is SYDVKM. The CDR3 has 15 amino acids. V lost 7 bases and J 5 bases, leaving 17 bases between the germline ends. The CDR3 DNA is TGTGCCAGCAACCCCCGTAGGGAAAAAAATGAAAAACTGTTTTTT. Translated: CASNPRREKNEKLFF.